The 16 T cell receptor beta chains below come from one sample, sequenced in a study of blood T cell repertoires in COVID-19. Generated by immunoSEQ multiplex PCR, the TCRdb table keeps only in-frame clones and is missing some. The sample includes tens of thousands of clones, approximately 84% of them seen just once. The sample comprised peripheral blood. Source of these receptors: a man aged 50 or older with active or convalescent COVID-19.

The CDR3 here is CASSLVQPGELFF. CDR3 nucleotide sequence: TGTGCCAGCAGCTTAGTACAGCCCGGGGAGCTGTTTTTT. V is TRBV7-7 and J is TRBJ2-2; D is unresolved. The CDR3 runs 13 residues. Germline CDR1 is SSHAT and CDR2 is FNYEAQ (reference sequence). V lost 1 base, J lost 6 bases, and 6 bases lay in between.

The V call is TRBV12-3 or TRBV12-4, the J call TRBJ1-2, with D hard to call. The CDR3 loop spans 13 amino acids. The ends were cut back, 6 bases at V and 3 bases at J, with 11 bases in the middle. The CDR3 coding sequence is TGTGCCAGCAGGCAACACCCTGACTATGGCTACACCTTC. Translating it yields CASRQHPDYGYTF.

This chain links TRBV5-4 with TRBJ1-1; 7 bases match TRBD1. Losses at the gene ends were 4 bases for V and 5 bases for J; bases not matched to a gene: 8. Looked up from germline, CDR1 is SGHNT and CDR2 is YYREEE (reference sequence). CDR3 length equals 14 residues. CDR3 nucleotides: TGTGCCAGCAGCCCTCGGGACAGCGGGACTGAAGCTTTCTTT. It translates to CASSPRDSGTEAFF.

Here the CDR3 reads CASRGTGGGTEAFF. The CDR3 DNA follows: TGTGCCAGCAGGGGGACAGGGGGCGGAACTGAAGCTTTCTTT. This chain joins TRBV6-5 and TRBJ1-1, with 12 bases aligning to TRBD1. The CDR3 length is 14 residues. V lost 6 bases, J lost 5 bases, and 4 bases stayed unmatched. From germline, CDR1 is MNHEY and CDR2 SVGAGI.

This chain uses TRBV3-1 (or the pseudogene TRBV3-2) with TRBJ2-3, with 9 bases aligning to TRBD2. The CDR3 has 16 amino acids. Germline loops: CDR1 LGHDT, CDR2 YNNKEL (reference sequence). J was trimmed by 2 bases and V by 3 bases; bases with no gene match: 6. The CDR3 is CASSHGAGGHTDTQYF. Here the CDR3 DNA reads TGTGCCAGCAGCCACGGGGCGGGGGGGCACACAGATACGCAGTATTTT.

The chain employs TRBV19 and TRBJ2-3, with 7 bases identical to TRBD1. This CDR3 is built from 15 residues. V trimming: 3 bases; J trimming: 1 base; junction bases outside the gene matches: 4. Germline CDR1 reads LNHDA; CDR2 reads SQIVND (reference sequence). The CDR3 is CASSIVTGRTDTQYF. In DNA, the CDR3 is TGTGCCAGTAGTATCGTGACAGGGCGCACAGATACGCAGTATTTT.

This chain uses TRBV19 with TRBJ2-7, with D tentatively TRBD1 (6 bases). This CDR3 is built from 13 residues. V was trimmed by 5 bases and J by 2 bases, leaving 10 bases between them. The germline V gene encodes CDR1 LNHDA and CDR2 SQIVND (reference sequence). CDR3 nucleotide sequence: TGTGCCAGTAGTGCCCGGGACACCTACGAGCAGTACTTC. Encoded protein: CASSARDTYEQYF.

The rearrangement links TRBV6-5 to TRBJ1-2; 7 bases match TRBD1. V gave up 6 bases and J gave up 4 bases; unmatched junction bases: 11. In germline, CDR1 is MNHEY, CDR2 SVGAGI. This CDR3 comprises 15 residues. The CDR3: CASRVQTGVTYGYTF. The CDR3 region has the DNA TGTGCCAGCAGAGTTCAAACAGGGGTTACCTATGGCTACACCTTC.

This chain uses TRBV5-1 with TRBJ2-2; TRBD2 matches at 8 bases. Trimming took 1 base from V and 1 from J; bases not matched to a gene: 0. Germline V gene sequence: CDR1 SGHRS, CDR2 YFSETQ. The CDR3 runs to 15 residues. CDR3 nucleotide sequence: TGCGCCAGCAGCTTGCGGGAGGGGAACACCGGGGAGCTGTTTTTT. Amino acid sequence: CASSLREGNTGELFF.

This clone was found a few times. J is TRBJ2-7 and V is TRBV6-5; 9 bases are shared with TRBD1. This CDR3 has 15 residues. Trimming cost V 0 bases and J 7 bases; bases outside gene matches: 7. Germline CDR1 and CDR2: MNHEY and SVGAGI. DNA for the CDR3: TGTGCCAGCAGTTACTCTGGGACAGGGCTTGGAGAGCAGTACTTC. This gives the protein CASSYSGTGLGEQYF.

Details on this clone: At one boundary the junction diverges from the germline segment, which might be a read error. V and J are TRBV29-1 and TRBJ1-4, with D tentatively TRBD1 (5 bases). The CDR3 runs to 13 residues. From germline, CDR1 is SQVTM and CDR2 ANQGSEA. The CDR3 protein is CSVDGGSNEKLFF. CDR3 nucleotide sequence: TGCAGCGTTGACGGGGGGTCTAACGAAAAACTGTTTTTT.

The sample holds a few counts of this clone. This rearrangement joins TRBV9 to TRBJ1-4; D uncertain. The CDR3 totals 14 residues. Trimming removed 4 bases from V and 0 bases from J, with 7 bases in between. Germline loops: CDR1 SGDLS, CDR2 YYNGEE. This CDR3 is CASSKTATNEKLFF. The CDR3 DNA is TGTGCCAGCAGCAAAACGGCAACTAATGAAAAACTGTTTTTT. Full variable domain (outside the CDR3, taken from reference TRBV9 and TRBJ1-4): DSGVTQTPKHLITATGQRVTLRCSPRSGDLSVYWYQQSLDQGLQFLIQYYNGEERAKGNILERFSAQQFPDLHSELNLSSLELGDSALYFCASSKTATNEKLFFGSGTQLSVL.

Here the CDR3 reads CASSRSNPGTGELFF. The DNA of the CDR3 is TGTGCCAGCAGCCGGTCTAACCCAGGAACCGGGGAGCTGTTTTTT. The genes are TRBV5-4 and TRBJ2-2; no definite D call. Trimming removed 4 bases from V and 5 bases from J, with 15 bases in between. This CDR3 is built from 15 residues. Germline V gene data show CDR1 as SGHNT and CDR2 as YYREEE (reference sequence).

This rearrangement joins TRBV6-5 to TRBJ2-7; possible D gene TRBD1, 6 bases. Germline assignment: CDR1 MNHEY and CDR2 SVGAGI. Trimming removed 2 bases from V and 4 bases from J, with 12 bases in between. This CDR3 region has 14 residues. The CDR3 nucleotides are TGTGCCAGCAGTTACCGCGGACAGTATTACGAGCAGTACTTC. Its protein is CASSYRGQYYEQYF.

The chain employs TRBV18 and TRBJ1-1, with 10 nucleotides matching TRBD1. This CDR3 is built from 14 residues. V lost 3 bases and J lost 6; bases outside the gene matches: 4. Germline V gene lookup returns CDR1 KGHSH and CDR2 LQKENI. CDR3 region: CASSPGQGPSEAFF. Written as DNA, the CDR3 is TGTGCCAGCTCACCGGGACAGGGGCCCTCTGAAGCTTTCTTT.

This chain connects TRBV7-9 to TRBJ2-3, with 7 bases lining up with TRBD1. CDR3 length equals 13 residues. V shed 1 base and J 7 bases; nucleotides not matched to a gene: 2. From germline, CDR1 is SEHNR and CDR2 FQNEAQ (reference sequence). CDR3 region: CASSLGTGNTQYF. CDR3 nucleotide sequence: TGTGCCAGCAGCTTAGGGACAGGCAATACGCAGTATTTT.